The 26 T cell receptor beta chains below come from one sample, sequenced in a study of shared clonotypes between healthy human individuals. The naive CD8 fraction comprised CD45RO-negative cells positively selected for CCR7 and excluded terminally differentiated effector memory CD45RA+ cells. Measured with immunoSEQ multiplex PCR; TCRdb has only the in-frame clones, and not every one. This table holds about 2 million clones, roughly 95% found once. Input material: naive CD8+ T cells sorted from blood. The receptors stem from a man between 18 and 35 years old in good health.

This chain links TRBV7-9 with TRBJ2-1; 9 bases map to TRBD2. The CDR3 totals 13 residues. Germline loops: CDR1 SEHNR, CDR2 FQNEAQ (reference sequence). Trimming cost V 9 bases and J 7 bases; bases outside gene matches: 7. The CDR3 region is CASDSGSVNEQFF. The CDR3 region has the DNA TGTGCCAGTGATAGCGGGAGCGTAAATGAGCAGTTCTTC.

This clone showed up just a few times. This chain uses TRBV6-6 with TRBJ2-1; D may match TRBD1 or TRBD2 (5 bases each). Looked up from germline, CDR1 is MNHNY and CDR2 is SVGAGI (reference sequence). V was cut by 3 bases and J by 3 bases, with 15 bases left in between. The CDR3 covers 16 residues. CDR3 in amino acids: CASSYRPGTGYNEQFF. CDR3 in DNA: TGTGCCAGCAGTTATCGGCCAGGGACCGGCTACAATGAGCAGTTCTTC.

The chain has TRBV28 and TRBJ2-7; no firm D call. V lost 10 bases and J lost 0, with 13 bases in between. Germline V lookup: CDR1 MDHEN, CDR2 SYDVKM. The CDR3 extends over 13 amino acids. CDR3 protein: CATSGVFSYEQYF. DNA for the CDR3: TGTGCCACTTCTGGGGTGTTCTCCTACGAGCAGTACTTC.

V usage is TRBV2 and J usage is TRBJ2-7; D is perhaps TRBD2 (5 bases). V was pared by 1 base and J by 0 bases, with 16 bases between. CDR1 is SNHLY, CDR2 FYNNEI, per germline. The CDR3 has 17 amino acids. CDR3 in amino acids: CASSEGPQTGISYEQYF. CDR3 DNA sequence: TGTGCCAGCAGTGAAGGGCCCCAAACGGGGATCTCCTACGAGCAGTACTTC.

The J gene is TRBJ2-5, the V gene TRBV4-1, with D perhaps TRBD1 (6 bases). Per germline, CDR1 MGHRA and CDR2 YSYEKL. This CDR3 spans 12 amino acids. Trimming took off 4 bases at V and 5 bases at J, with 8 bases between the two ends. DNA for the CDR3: TGCGCCAGCAGCCGTCAGGGGGAGACCCAGTACTTC. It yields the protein CASSRQGETQYF.

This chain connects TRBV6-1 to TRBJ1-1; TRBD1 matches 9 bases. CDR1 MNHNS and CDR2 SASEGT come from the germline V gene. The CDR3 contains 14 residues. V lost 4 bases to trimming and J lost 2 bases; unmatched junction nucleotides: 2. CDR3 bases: TGTGCCAGCAGTGGGGGACAGGGTAACACTGAAGCTTTCTTT. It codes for CASSGGQGNTEAFF.

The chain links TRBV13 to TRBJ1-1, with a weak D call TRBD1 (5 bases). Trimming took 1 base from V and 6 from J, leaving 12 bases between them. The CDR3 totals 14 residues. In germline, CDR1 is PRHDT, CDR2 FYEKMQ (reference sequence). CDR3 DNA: TGTGCCAGCAGCTTAGAAGGCAGGGAGGCTGAAGCTTTCTTT. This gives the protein CASSLEGREAEAFF.

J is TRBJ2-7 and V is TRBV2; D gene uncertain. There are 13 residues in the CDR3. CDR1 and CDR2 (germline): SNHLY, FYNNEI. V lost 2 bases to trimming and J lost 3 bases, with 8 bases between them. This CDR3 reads CASSEWKLYEQYF. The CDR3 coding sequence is TGTGCCAGCAGTGAATGGAAACTCTACGAGCAGTACTTC.

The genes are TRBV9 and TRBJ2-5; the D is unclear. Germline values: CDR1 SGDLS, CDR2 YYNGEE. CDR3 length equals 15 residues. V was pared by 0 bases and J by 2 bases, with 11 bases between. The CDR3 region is CASSVGLTAQETQYF. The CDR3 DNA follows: TGTGCCAGCAGCGTAGGGTTGACGGCGCAAGAGACCCAGTACTTC.

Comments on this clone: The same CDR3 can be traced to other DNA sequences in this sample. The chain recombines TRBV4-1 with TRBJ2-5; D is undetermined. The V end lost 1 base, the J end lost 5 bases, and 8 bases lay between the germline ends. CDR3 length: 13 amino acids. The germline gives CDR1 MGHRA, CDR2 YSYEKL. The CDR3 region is CASSQASRETQYF. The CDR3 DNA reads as TGCGCCAGCAGCCAAGCTTCGCGGGAGACCCAGTACTTC.

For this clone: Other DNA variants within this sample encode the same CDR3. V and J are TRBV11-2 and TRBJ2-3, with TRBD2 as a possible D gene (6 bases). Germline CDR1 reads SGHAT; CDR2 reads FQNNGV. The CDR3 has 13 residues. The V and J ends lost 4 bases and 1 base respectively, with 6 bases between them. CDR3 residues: CASSSGGTDTQYF. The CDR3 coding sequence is TGTGCCAGCAGCTCGGGGGGCACAGATACGCAGTATTTT.

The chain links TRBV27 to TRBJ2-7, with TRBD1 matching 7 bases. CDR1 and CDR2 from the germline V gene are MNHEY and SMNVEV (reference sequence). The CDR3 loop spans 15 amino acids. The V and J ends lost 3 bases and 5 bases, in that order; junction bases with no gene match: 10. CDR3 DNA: TGTGCCAGCAGTTTCCGCGACAGGGTAAACCACGAGCAGTACTTC. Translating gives CASSFRDRVNHEQYF.

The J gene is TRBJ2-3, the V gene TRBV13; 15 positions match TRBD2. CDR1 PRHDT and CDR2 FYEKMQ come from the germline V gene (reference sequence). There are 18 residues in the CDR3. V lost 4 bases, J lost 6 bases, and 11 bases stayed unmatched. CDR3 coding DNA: TGTGCCAGCAGCTCGGACACGATAGGGACTAGCGGGAGGGATACGCAGTATTTT. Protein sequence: CASSSDTIGTSGRDTQYF.

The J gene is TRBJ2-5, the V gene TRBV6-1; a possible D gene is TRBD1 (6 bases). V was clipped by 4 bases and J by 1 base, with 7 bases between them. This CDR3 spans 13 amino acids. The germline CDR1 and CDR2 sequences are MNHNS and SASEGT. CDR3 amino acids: CASSGDTQETQYF. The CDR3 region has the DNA TGTGCCAGCAGTGGGGACACCCAAGAGACCCAGTACTTC.

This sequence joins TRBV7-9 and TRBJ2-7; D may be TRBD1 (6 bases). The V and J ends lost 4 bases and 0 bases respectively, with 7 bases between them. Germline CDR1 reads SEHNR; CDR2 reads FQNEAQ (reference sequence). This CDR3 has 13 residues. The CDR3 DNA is TGTGCCAGCAGCTGGGACACCTCCTACGAGCAGTACTTC. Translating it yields CASSWDTSYEQYF.

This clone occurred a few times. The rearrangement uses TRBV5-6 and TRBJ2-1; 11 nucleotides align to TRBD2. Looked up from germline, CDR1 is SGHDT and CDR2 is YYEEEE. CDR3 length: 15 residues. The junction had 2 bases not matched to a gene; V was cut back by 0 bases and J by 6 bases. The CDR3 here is CASSLELAGANEQFF. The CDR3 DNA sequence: TGTGCCAGCAGCTTGGAACTAGCGGGAGCCAATGAGCAGTTCTTC.

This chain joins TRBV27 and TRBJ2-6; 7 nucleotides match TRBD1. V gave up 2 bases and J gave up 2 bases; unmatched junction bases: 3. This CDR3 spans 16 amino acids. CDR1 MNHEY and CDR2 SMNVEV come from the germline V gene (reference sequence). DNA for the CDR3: TGTGCCAGCAGTTTACAGGGGGTAACTGGGGCCAACGTCCTGACTTTC. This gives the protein CASSLQGVTGANVLTF. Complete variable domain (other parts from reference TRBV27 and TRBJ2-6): EAQVTQNPRYLITVTGKKLTVTCSQNMNHEYMSWYRQDPGLGLRQIYYSMNVEVTDKGDVPEGYKVSRKEKRNFPLILESPSPNQTSLYFCASSLQGVTGANVLTFGAGSRLTVL.

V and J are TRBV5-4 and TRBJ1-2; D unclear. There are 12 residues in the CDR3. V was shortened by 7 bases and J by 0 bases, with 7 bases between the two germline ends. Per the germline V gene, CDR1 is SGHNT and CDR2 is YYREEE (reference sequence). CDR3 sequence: CASQTPNYGYTF. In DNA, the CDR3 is TGTGCCAGCCAGACCCCTAACTATGGCTACACCTTC.

CDR3 sequence: CASSQSFPQPYEQYF. The CDR3 region has the DNA TGTGCCAGCAGCCAATCTTTCCCACAACCCTACGAGCAGTACTTC. This sequence joins TRBV4-2 and TRBJ2-7; D is unresolved. V lost 2 bases, J lost 2 bases, and 13 bases lay in between. CDR1 and CDR2 from the germline V gene are LGHNA and YNFKEQ. The CDR3 runs 15 residues.

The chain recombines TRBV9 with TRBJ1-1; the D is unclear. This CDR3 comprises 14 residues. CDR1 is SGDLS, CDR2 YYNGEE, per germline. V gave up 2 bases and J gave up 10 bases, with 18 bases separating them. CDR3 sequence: CASSVADVVAGAFF. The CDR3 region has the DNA TGTGCCAGCAGCGTCGCGGATGTCGTTGCTGGAGCTTTCTTT.

The CDR3 loop reads CASSYAERADTQYF. CDR3 DNA sequence: TGTGCCAGCAGTTACGCCGAGAGGGCAGATACGCAGTATTTT. V and J are TRBV6-5 and TRBJ2-3; tentative D call: TRBD2 (5 bases). The CDR3 has 14 amino acids. In germline, CDR1 is MNHEY, CDR2 SVGAGI. V was clipped by 2 bases and J by 4 bases, with 10 bases between them.

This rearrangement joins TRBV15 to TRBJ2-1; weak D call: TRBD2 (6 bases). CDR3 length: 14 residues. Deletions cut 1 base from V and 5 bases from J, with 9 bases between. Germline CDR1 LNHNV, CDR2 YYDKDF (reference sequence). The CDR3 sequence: CATSRAGEDNEQFF. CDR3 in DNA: TGTGCCACCAGCAGAGCGGGGGAGGACAATGAGCAGTTCTTC.

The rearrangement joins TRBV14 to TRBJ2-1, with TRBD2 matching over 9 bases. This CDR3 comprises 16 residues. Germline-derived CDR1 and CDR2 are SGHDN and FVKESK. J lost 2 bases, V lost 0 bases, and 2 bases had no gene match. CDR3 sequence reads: CASSQDSGRTYNEQFF. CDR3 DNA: TGTGCCAGCAGCCAAGACAGCGGGAGGACCTACAATGAGCAGTTCTTC. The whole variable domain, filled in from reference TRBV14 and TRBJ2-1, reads EAGVTQFPSHSVIEKGQTVTLRCDPISGHDNLYWYRRVMGKEIKFLLHFVKESKQDESGMPNNRFLAERTGGTYSTLKVQPAELEDSGVYFCASSQDSGRTYNEQFFGPGTRLTVL.

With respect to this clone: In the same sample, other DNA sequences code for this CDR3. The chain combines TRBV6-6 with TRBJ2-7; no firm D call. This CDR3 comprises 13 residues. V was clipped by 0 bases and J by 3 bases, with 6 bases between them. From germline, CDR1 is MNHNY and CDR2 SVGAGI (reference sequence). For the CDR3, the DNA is TGTGCCAGCAGTTACTCTAACAGCTACGAGCAGTACTTC. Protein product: CASSYSNSYEQYF.

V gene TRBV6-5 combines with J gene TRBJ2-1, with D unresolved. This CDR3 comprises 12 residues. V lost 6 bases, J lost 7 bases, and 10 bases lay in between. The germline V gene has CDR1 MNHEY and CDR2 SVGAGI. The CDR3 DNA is TGTGCCAGCAGCCCCCAGTCTAATGAGCAGTTCTTC. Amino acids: CASSPQSNEQFF.

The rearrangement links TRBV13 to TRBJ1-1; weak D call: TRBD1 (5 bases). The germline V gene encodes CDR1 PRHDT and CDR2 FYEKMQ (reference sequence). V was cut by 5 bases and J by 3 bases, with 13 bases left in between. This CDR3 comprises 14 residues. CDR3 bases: TGTGCCAGCAGCAGAGGGGACGGGGACACTGAAGCTTTCTTT. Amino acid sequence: CASSRGDGDTEAFF.